This is a list of T cell receptor beta chains from one sample in a study of T cell responses to AZD1222 COVID-19 vaccine. Sequencing was performed with immunoSEQ multiplex PCR; in TCRdb, only in-frame clones are kept and a portion is missing. This table has around 210,000 clones, around 94% appearing once. Sequences were derived from peripheral blood, sampled 28 days after the second dose of the MenACWY control vaccine. Source of these receptors: an adult who received the MenACWY meningococcal vaccine as a control. The conserved cysteine and the conserved F or W are not part of the CDR3 here. Fields, in order: clone size, V gene, J gene, CDR3 protein. Rows may omit the clone size; those that give it use once, few, many or a size class.

size: NA; V: TRBV6-1; J: TRBJ1-2; CDR3: ASSDSPPKYGYT
size: NA; V: TRBV7-9; J: TRBJ1-2; CDR3: ASSLAPDRASGYT
size: NA; V: TRBV6-5; J: TRBJ1-1; CDR3: ASSYSTGEAF
size: NA; V: TRBV6-5; J: TRBJ1-6; CDR3: ASSYNSKSPLH
size: NA; V: TRBV28; J: TRBJ1-6; CDR3: ASTYLRTAPRVPNNSPLH
size: NA; V: TRBV11-3; J: TRBJ2-1; CDR3: ASSQGGANEQF
size: NA; V: TRBV10-3; J: TRBJ2-1; CDR3: AISMSPDNEQF
size: NA; V: TRBV2; J: TRBJ1-2; CDR3: ASSPDSYGYT
size: NA; V: TRBV9; J: TRBJ2-1; CDR3: ASSTSTSVEQF
size: NA; V: TRBV3-1/TRBV3-2; J: TRBJ1-1; CDR3: ASSHPGLNTEAF
size: NA; V: TRBV12-3/TRBV12-4; J: TRBJ1-1; CDR3: ASSPPGGTEAF
size: NA; V: TRBV5-1; J: TRBJ2-3; CDR3: ASSLEVGTDTQY
size: NA; V: TRBV18; J: TRBJ2-5; CDR3: ASSPGGFQETQY
size: NA; V: TRBV28; J: TRBJ2-1; CDR3: ASSLIRHEQF
size: NA; V: TRBV10-3; J: TRBJ2-7; CDR3: AISESMGLAGENSYEQY
size: once; V: TRBV11-2; J: TRBJ2-7; CDR3: ASSYGGTGTSYEQY
size: NA; V: TRBV6-1; J: TRBJ1-4; CDR3: ASSEGGAGRGEKLF
size: NA; V: TRBV9; J: TRBJ2-3; CDR3: ASSVMGLLAGGTDTQY
size: NA; V: TRBV10-3; J: TRBJ2-7; CDR3: AISARESYEQY
size: NA; V: TRBV24-1; J: TRBJ2-5; CDR3: ATAQGGYGETQY
size: NA; V: TRBV19; J: TRBJ1-5; CDR3: ASSISGQGGFNQPQH
size: NA; V: TRBV7-6; J: TRBJ2-2; CDR3: ASSLTRGHTGELF
size: NA; V: TRBV27; J: TRBJ2-1; CDR3: ASSALTGGRAF
size: NA; V: TRBV7-8; J: TRBJ2-1; CDR3: ASSTTPSGTGDGEQF
size: once; V: TRBV7-2; J: TRBJ1-1; CDR3: ASSLFTTREGEAF
size: NA; V: TRBV10-3; J: TRBJ1-1; CDR3: AIANPSNTEAF
size: NA; V: TRBV25-1; J: TRBJ2-7; CDR3: ASSVSGSYEQY
size: once; V: TRBV3-1/TRBV3-2; J: TRBJ1-2; CDR3: ASSQDRTLDGYT
size: NA; V: TRBV7-2; J: TRBJ2-2; CDR3: ASSPPTGVNGELF
size: NA; V: TRBV23-1; J: TRBJ1-5; CDR3: ASSQSGCQPQH
size: NA; V: TRBV7-3; J: TRBJ2-1; CDR3: ASSRTESYYNEQF
size: once; V: TRBV24-1; J: TRBJ1-2; CDR3: ATTDSGGYGYT
size: NA; V: TRBV9; J: TRBJ2-1; CDR3: ASSPRTTYNEQF
size: NA; V: TRBV4-1; J: TRBJ2-5; CDR3: ASSHLAGSRETQY
size: NA; V: TRBV6-5; J: TRBJ2-7; CDR3: ASSYSGSRIYEQY
size: NA; V: TRBV27; J: TRBJ2-2; CDR3: ASSPLSSGTNTGELF